Presented here are 13 T cell receptor beta chains from one specimen sequenced in a study of naive and memory T cell subsets. An equimolar mix of two oligonucleotides served as the beta constant-region primer for TRBC1 and TRBC2. Four rounds of PCR amplified the ligated cDNA using nested alpha and beta constant-region primers plus SP2. TCRdb analysed the UMI-ligation and nested PCR reads with MiXCR anew, one entry per CDR3 protein. The table includes roughly 92,000 distinct CDR3 sequences, 11% detected once. These receptors have no identified antigens. Study-wide results and caveats: Possibly reflecting memory cells re-expressing CD45RA, a few larger clonotypes occurred in naive repertoires, especially CD8.

Specimen: naive CD4+ T cells from blood. These receptors originate from a human donor in good health.

The chain joins TRBV20-1 to TRBJ2-4, with 7 bases that match TRBD2. The ends lost 3 bases at V and 6 bases at J; junction bases unmatched: 8. The CDR3 extends over 14 amino acids. Germline CDR1 is DFQATT and CDR2 is SNEGSKA (reference sequence). DNA for the CDR3: TGCAGTGCTAGTGCCAGCGGGAAGGGAAACATTCAGTACTTC. Its protein is CSASASGKGNIQYF.

The V gene is TRBV20-1, the J gene TRBJ2-7; 7 nucleotides line up with TRBD1. Trimming took 6 bases from V and 5 from J; bases not matched to a gene: 7. CDR1 and CDR2 (germline): DFQATT, SNEGSKA (reference sequence). CDR3 size: 12 residues. The CDR3 reads CSAPGQRDEQYF. CDR3 nucleotide sequence: TGCAGTGCCCCGGGACAGAGGGACGAGCAGTACTTC.

V gene TRBV27 combines with J gene TRBJ2-5; 7 positions agree with TRBD2. Germline-derived CDR1 and CDR2 are MNHEY and SMNVEV (reference sequence). The V segment lost 6 bases and the J segment 3 bases; nucleotides outside the gene matches: 16. This CDR3 is 17 amino acids long. The CDR3 protein is CASSPTYGAGEKETQYF. The CDR3 nucleotides are TGTGCCAGCAGCCCTACGTACGGGGCGGGAGAAAAAGAGACCCAGTACTTC.

V is TRBV7-2 and J is TRBJ1-5; no reliable D call. Deletions cut 2 bases from V and 4 bases from J, with 9 bases between. CDR1 and CDR2 from the germline V gene are SGHTA and FQGNSA. There are 14 residues in the CDR3. The CDR3 nucleotides read TGTGCCAGCAGCTTATCTCGAGAAAATCAGCCCCAGCATTTT. Protein sequence: CASSLSRENQPQHF.

The genes are TRBV12-3 or TRBV12-4 and TRBJ2-5; 10 positions agree with TRBD2. V lost 5 bases, J lost 9 bases, and 6 bases stayed unmatched. The CDR3 spans 13 residues. DNA of the CDR3: TGTGCCAGCAGTCCTAGCGGGGGAGGGTCCCAGTACTTC. Protein sequence: CASSPSGGGSQYF.

The CDR3 reads CATSTLLYNSPLHF. DNA for the CDR3: TGTGCCACCAGCACTCTCCTATATAATTCACCCCTCCACTTT. The rearrangement links TRBV15 to TRBJ1-6, with D unresolved. V gave up 4 bases and J gave up 4 bases, with 8 bases separating them. The CDR3 is 14 residues long. CDR1 and CDR2 from the germline V gene are LNHNV and YYDKDF (reference sequence).

This clonotype was detected only a few times. The CDR3 loop is CASSSPGQGRYEQYF. CDR3 in DNA: TGTGCCAGCAGCTCACCGGGACAGGGGAGGTACGAGCAGTACTTC. The chain has TRBV28 and TRBJ2-7; 10 bases align to TRBD1. After removal of 6 bases from V and 4 bases from J, the junction contained 9 bases not matched to a gene. CDR3 size: 15 residues. Germline V CDR1 and CDR2: MDHEN, SYDVKM.

This clonotype was counted only a few times. This rearrangement joins TRBV7-2 to TRBJ1-2; no firm D call. Trimming removed 1 base at V and 7 bases at J, with 13 bases between. Germline V gives CDR1 SGHTA, CDR2 FQGNSA. The CDR3 runs 14 residues. CDR3 sequence (DNA): TGTGCCAGCAGCTTAGACAGTGTCACGCCTGGCTACACCTTC. Its translation: CASSLDSVTPGYTF.

This clonotype was recorded at least ten times. The chain has TRBV20-1 and TRBJ2-3, with a possible D match to TRBD2 (6 bases). Per germline, CDR1 DFQATT and CDR2 SNEGSKA (reference sequence). Trimming removed 5 bases at V and 3 bases at J, with 15 bases between. The CDR3 totals 14 residues. In DNA, the CDR3 is TGCAGTGCTGGACCCCGGAGCGGGACAGATACGCAGTATTTT. Encoded protein: CSAGPRSGTDTQYF.

The rearrangement links TRBV30 to TRBJ2-7; D not certain. In germline, CDR1 is GTSNPN, CDR2 SVGIG (reference sequence). V lost 0 bases to trimming and J lost 5 bases, with 5 bases between them. The CDR3 is 11 amino acids. The CDR3, as DNA: TGTGCCTGGAGTGTACGTCACGAGCAGTACTTC. Translating gives CAWSVRHEQYF.

V is TRBV27 and J is TRBJ1-6; D possibly corresponds to TRBD1 (5 bases). Trimming removed 8 bases at V and 2 bases at J, with 10 bases between. The length of the CDR3 is 14 residues. CDR1 is MNHEY and CDR2 is SMNVEV in the germline V gene (reference sequence). CDR3: CASHQGAYNSPLHF. CDR3 nucleotide sequence: TGTGCCAGCCACCAGGGAGCCTATAATTCACCCCTCCACTTT.

On this clonotype: At one end, the junction sequence differs from germline, possibly due to a read error. The V gene is TRBV7-7, the J gene TRBJ2-1; D uncertain. The CDR3 is 15 amino acids. The germline V gene has CDR1 SSHAT and CDR2 FNYEAQ (reference sequence). CDR3 protein: CASSVTGKGTSEQFF. Here the CDR3 DNA reads TGTGCTAGCAGCGTAACGGGCAAGGGTACCAGTGAGCAGTTCTTC.

In its sample, this clonotype was seen many times. This rearrangement joins TRBV5-4 to TRBJ2-3; TRBD2 matches at 10 bases. Germline V lookup: CDR1 SGHNT, CDR2 YYREEE (reference sequence). This CDR3 contains 17 residues. The J segment lost 2 bases and the V segment lost 1 base, leaving 7 bases of the junction unmatched. Here the CDR3 DNA reads TGTGCCAGCAGCTTGTATTCTAGCGGGGGACTCACAGATACGCAGTATTTT. Its translation is CASSLYSSGGLTDTQYF. Together with reference TRBV5-4 and TRBJ2-3, the CDR3 gives the full variable domain: ETGVTQSPTHLIKTRGQQVTLRCSSQSGHNTVSWYQQALGQGPQFIFQYYREEENGRGNFPPRFSGLQFPNYSSELNVNALELDDSALYLCASSLYSSGGLTDTQYFGPGTRLTVL.